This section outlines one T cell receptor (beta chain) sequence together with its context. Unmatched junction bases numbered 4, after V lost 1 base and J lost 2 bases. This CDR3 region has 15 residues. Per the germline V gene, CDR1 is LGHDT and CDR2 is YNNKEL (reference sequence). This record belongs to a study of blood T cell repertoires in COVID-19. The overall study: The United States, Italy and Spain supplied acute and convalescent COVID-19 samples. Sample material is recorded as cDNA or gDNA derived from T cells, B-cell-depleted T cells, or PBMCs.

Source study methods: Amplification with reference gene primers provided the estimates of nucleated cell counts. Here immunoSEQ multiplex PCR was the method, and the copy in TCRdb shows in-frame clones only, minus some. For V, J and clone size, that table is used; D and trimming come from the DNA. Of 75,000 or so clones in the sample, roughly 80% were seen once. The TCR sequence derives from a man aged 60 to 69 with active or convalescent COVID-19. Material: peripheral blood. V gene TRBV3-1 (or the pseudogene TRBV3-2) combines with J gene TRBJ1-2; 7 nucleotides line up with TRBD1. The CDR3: CASSQVGGQNYGYTF. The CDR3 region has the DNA TGTGCCAGCAGCCAAGTTGGGGGACAGAACTATGGCTACACCTTC.